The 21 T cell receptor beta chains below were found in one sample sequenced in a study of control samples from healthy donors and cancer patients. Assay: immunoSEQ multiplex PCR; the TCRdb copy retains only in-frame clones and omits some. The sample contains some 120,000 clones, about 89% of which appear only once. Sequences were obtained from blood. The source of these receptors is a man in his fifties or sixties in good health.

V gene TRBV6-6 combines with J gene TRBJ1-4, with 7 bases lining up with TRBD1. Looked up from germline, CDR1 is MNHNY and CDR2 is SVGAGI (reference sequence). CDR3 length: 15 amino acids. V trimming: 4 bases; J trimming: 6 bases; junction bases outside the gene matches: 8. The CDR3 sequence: CASSSTGAPDEKLFF. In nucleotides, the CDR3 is TGTGCCAGCAGTTCAACAGGGGCCCCAGATGAAAAACTGTTTTTT.

In nucleotides, the CDR3 is TGTGCCAGTAGCATTGAGATGACGTGGACAGGGACAAAAGGACACAATGAGCAGTTCTTC. The encoded protein is CASSIEMTWTGTKGHNEQFF. The V gene is TRBV19, the J gene TRBJ2-1; TRBD1 matches at 8 bases. The CDR3 has 20 amino acids. The ends lost 6 bases at V and 5 bases at J; junction bases unmatched: 24. Germline CDR1 reads LNHDA; CDR2 reads SQIVND (reference sequence).

The CDR3 region has the DNA TGTGCCAGCAGCACAGACAGGGTTAATGAAAAACTGTTTTTT. Its translation is CASSTDRVNEKLFF. The genes are TRBV3-1 (or the pseudogene TRBV3-2) and TRBJ1-4; 7 bases match TRBD1. This CDR3 is built from 14 residues. Germline trimming cut 5 bases from V and 4 bases from J; bases unmatched to any gene: 4. CDR1 and CDR2 (germline): LGHDT, YNNKEL (reference sequence).

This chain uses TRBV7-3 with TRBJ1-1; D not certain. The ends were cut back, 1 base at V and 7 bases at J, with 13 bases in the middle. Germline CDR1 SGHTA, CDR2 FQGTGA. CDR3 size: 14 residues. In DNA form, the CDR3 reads TGTGCCAGCAGCTTAATGGCACAGCAAGGTGAAGCTTTCTTT. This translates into CASSLMAQQGEAFF. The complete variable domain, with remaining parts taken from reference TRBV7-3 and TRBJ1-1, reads GAGVSQTPSNKVTEKGKYVELRCDPISGHTALYWYRQSLGQGPEFLIYFQGTGAADDSGLPNDRFFAVRPEGSVSTLKIQRTERGDSAVYLCASSLMAQQGEAFFGQGTRLTVV.

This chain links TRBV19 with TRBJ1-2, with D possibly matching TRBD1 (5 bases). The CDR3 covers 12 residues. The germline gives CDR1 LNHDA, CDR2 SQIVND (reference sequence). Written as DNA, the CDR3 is TGTGCGCCCTTGGGGGGGTACTATGGCTACACCTTC. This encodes CAPLGGYYGYTF.

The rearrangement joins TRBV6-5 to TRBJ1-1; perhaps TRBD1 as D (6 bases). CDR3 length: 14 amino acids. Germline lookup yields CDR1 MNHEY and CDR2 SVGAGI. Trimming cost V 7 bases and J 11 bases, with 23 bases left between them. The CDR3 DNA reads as TGTGCCAGCACCTACGGGACAACGGGCCCGGGGGCTTTCTTT. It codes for CASTYGTTGPGAFF.

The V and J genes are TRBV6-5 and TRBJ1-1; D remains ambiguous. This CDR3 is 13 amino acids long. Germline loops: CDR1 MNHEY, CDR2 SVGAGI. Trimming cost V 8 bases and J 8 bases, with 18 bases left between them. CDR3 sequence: CASQTSYSAEAFF. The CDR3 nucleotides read TGTGCCAGCCAAACTTCTTACAGCGCAGAAGCTTTCTTT.

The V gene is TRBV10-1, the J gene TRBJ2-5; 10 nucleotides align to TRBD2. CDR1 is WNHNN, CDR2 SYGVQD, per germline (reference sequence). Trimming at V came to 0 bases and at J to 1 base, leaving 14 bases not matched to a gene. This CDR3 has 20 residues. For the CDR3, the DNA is TGCGCCAGCAGTGAGTCGAACGATAGAAGGGGACTAGCGAGCCAAGAGACCCAGTACTTC. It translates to CASSESNDRRGLASQETQYF.

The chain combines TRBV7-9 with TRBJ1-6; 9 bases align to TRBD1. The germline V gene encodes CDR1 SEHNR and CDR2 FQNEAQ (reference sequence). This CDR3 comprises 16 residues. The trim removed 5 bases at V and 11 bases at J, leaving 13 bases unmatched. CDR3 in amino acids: CASSPLWGTGHPPLHF. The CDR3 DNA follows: TGTGCCAGCAGCCCTCTTTGGGGGACAGGGCATCCACCCCTCCACTTT.

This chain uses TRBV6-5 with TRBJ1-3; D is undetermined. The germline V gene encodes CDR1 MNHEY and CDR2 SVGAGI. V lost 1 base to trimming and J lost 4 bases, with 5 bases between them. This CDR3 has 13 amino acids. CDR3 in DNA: TGTGCCAGCAGTTACTTGCCGGGAAACACCATATATTTT. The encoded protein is CASSYLPGNTIYF.

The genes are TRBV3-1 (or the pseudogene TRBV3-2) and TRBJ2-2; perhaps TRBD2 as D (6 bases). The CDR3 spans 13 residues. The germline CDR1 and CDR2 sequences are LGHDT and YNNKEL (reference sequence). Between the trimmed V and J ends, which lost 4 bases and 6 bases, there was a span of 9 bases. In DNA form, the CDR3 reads TGTGCCAGCAGCCCTCGCGGGGCCGGGGAGCTGTTTTTT. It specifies CASSPRGAGELFF.

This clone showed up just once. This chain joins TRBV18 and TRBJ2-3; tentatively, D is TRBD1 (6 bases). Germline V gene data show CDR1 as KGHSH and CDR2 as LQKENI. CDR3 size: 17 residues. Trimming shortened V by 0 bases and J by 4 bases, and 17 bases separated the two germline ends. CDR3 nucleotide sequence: TGTGCCAGCTCACCACCCGCGGCAGGGGTAGGGGCAGATACGCAGTATTTT. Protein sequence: CASSPPAAGVGADTQYF.

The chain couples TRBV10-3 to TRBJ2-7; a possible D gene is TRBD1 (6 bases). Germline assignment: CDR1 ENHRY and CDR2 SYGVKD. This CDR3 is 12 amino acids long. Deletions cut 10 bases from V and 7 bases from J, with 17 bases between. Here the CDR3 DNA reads TGTGCCACCAAGGACAGCTCCGCGGAGCAGTACTTC. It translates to CATKDSSAEQYF.

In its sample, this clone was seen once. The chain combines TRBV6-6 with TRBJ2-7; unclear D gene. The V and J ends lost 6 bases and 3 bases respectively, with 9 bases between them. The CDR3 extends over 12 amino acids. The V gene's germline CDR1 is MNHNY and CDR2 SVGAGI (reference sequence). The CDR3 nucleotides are TGTGCCAGCAGGGGCAGGTACTACGAGCAGTACTTC. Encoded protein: CASRGRYYEQYF.

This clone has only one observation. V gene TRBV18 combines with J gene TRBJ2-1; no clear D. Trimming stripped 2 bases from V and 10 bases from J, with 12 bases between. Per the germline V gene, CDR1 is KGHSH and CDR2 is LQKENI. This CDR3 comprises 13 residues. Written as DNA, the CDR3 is TGTGCCAGCTCACCAAAACAGCAAGGCGAGCAGTTCTTC. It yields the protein CASSPKQQGEQFF. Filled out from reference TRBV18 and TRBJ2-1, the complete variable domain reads NAGVMQNPRHLVRRRGQEARLRCSPMKGHSHVYWYRQLPEEGLKFMVYLQKENIIDESGMPKERFSAEFPKEGPSILRIQQVVRGDSAAYFCASSPKQQGEQFFGPGTRLTVL.

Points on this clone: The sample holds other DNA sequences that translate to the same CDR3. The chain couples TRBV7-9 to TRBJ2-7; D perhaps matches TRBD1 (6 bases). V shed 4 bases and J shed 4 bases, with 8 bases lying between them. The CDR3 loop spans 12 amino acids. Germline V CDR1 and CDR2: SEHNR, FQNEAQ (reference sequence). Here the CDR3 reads CASSSQGYEQYF. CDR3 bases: TGTGCCAGCAGCTCACAGGGTTACGAGCAGTACTTC. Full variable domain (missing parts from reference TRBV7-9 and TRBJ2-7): DTGVSQNPRHKITKRGQNVTFRCDPISEHNRLYWYRQTLGQGPEFLTYFQNEAQLEKSRLLSDRFSAERPKGSFSTLEIQRTEQGDSAMYLCASSSQGYEQYFGPGTRLTVT.

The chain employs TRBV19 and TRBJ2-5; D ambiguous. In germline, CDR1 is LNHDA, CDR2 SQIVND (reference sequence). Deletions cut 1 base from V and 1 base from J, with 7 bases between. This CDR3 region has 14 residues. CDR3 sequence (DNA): TGTGCCAGTAGTATAGGGCAGTTCCAAGAGACCCAGTACTTC. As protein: CASSIGQFQETQYF.

The CDR3 is CASSWDSGAYGYTF. CDR3 nucleotide sequence: TGTGCCAGCAGCTGGGACAGCGGAGCTTATGGCTACACCTTC. The chain uses TRBV7-2 and TRBJ1-2; 7 bases align to TRBD1. Germline CDR1 SGHTA, CDR2 FQGNSA. V shed 4 bases, J shed 5 bases, and the junction held 7 bases outside the gene matches. CDR3 length: 14 residues.

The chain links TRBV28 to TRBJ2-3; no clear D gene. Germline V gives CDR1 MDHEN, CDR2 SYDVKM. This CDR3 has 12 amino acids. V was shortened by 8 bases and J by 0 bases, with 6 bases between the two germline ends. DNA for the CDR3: TGTGCCAGCCAAGGGAGCACAGATACGCAGTATTTT. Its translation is CASQGSTDTQYF.

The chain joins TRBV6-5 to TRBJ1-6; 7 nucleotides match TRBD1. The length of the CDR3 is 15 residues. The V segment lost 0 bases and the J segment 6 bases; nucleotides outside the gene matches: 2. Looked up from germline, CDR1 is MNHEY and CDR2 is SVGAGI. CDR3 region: CASSYSNRGNSPLHF. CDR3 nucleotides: TGTGCCAGCAGTTACTCGAACAGGGGTAATTCACCCCTCCACTTT.

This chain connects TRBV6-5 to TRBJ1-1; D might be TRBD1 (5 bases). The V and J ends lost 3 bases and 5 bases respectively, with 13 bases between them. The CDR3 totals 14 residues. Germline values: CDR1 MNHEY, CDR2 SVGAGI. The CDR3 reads CASSYGGQNTEAFF. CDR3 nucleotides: TGTGCCAGCAGTTATGGGGGTCAGAATACTGAAGCTTTCTTT.